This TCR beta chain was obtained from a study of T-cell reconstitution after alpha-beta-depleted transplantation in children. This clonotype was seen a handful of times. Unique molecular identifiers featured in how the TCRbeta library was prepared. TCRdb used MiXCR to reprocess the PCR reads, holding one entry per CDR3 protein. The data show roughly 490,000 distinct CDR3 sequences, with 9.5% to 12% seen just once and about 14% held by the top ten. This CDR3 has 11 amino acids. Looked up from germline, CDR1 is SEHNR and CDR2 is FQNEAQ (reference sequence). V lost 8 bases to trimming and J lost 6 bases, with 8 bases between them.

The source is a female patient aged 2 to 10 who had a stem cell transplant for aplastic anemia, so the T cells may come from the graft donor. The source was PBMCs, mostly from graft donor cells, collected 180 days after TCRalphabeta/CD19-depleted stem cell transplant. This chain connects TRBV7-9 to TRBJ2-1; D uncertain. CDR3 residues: CASLTGNEQFF. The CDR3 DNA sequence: TGTGCCAGCTTGACCGGCAATGAGCAGTTCTTC. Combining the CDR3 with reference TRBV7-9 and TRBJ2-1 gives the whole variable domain DTGVSQNPRHKITKRGQNVTFRCDPISEHNRLYWYRQTLGQGPEFLTYFQNEAQLEKSRLLSDRFSAERPKGSFSTLEIQRTEQGDSAMYLCASLTGNEQFFGPGTRLTVL.